Sequencing of this T cell receptor beta chain was carried out in a study of T-cell reconstitution after alpha-beta-depleted transplantation in children. Deletions cut 2 bases from V and 7 bases from J, with 15 bases between. The CDR3 runs to 14 residues. Germline CDR1 and CDR2: GTSNPN and SVGIG (reference sequence). Library preparation (for TCRbeta) was performed with unique molecular identifiers. A single record per CDR3 protein comes from TCRdb applying MiXCR to the PCR reads. This table has fewer than 550,000 distinct CDR3 sequences, about 10% appearing once. General study results and limits: At one year after transplant, newly produced T cells mostly accounted for T-cell counts and diversity. Approximately two months post-transplant, alpha-beta T cells reportedly originated from several hundred expanded graft clones. In some patients, recipient T cells and intrathymic progenitors surviving conditioning explained high day-60 diversity.

In regard to this clonotype: The antigen is undetermined.

The sequence was collected from a female patient aged 2 to 10 who had a stem cell transplant for aplastic anemia, so the T cells may come from the graft donor. The chain combines TRBV30 with TRBJ2-1; tentative D call: TRBD2 (6 bases). The sequencing used PBMCs, mostly from graft donor cells, collected 180 days after TCRalphabeta/CD19-depleted stem cell transplant. The CDR3 sequence: CAWSSGSGGNEQFF. In nucleotides, the CDR3 is TGTGCCTGGAGTAGTGGAAGCGGAGGGAATGAGCAGTTCTTC.